The 8 T cell receptor beta chains below were found in one sample sequenced in a study of OX40 agonist ivuxolimab in advanced cancers. Repertoires were generated with immunoSEQ multiplex PCR, while TCRdb's copy carries only in-frame clones and drops some. The sample lists roughly 9,900 clones; 70% were seen once. The sequencing here drew on CD4+ or CD8+ T cells sorted from blood, taken in a trial of the OX40 agonist ivuxolimab. Receptors originate from an adult with an advanced solid tumor such as melanoma, head and neck, liver or kidney cancer.

The rearrangement links TRBV27 to TRBJ2-5; TRBD2 matches at 9 bases. CDR3 size: 15 residues. Germline lookup yields CDR1 MNHEY and CDR2 SMNVEV (reference sequence). V was clipped by 4 bases and J by 3 bases; unmatched bases: 6. CDR3 in amino acids: CASSSIRTSEETQYF. The CDR3 nucleotides are TGTGCCAGCAGTTCCATCCGGACTAGCGAAGAGACCCAGTACTTC.

The chain employs TRBV7-9 and TRBJ1-2; the D gene is possibly TRBD1 (5 bases). Germline CDR1 reads SEHNR; CDR2 reads FQNEAQ (reference sequence). This CDR3 region has 12 residues. Trimming shortened V by 1 base and J by 7 bases, and 7 bases separated the two germline ends. The CDR3 sequence: CASSLGGGGYTF. DNA of the CDR3: TGTGCCAGCAGCTTAGGCGGGGGTGGCTACACCTTC. The full variable domain, completed using reference TRBV7-9 and TRBJ1-2, is DTGVSQNPRHKITKRGQNVTFRCDPISEHNRLYWYRQTLGQGPEFLTYFQNEAQLEKSRLLSDRFSAERPKGSFSTLEIQRTEQGDSAMYLCASSLGGGGYTFGSGTRLTVV.

The chain employs TRBV19 and TRBJ2-7; D remains ambiguous. The V gene's germline CDR1 is LNHDA and CDR2 SQIVND (reference sequence). The V gene lost 3 bases and the J gene lost 6 bases, with 12 bases spanning the gap. This CDR3 spans 13 amino acids. The CDR3, as DNA: TGTGCCAGTAGTATGGGTACTTACAGCGAGCAGTACTTC. It specifies CASSMGTYSEQYF.

The sample holds a few counts of this clone. This chain links TRBV4-1 with TRBJ1-2; 7 nucleotides line up with TRBD1. The J segment lost 8 bases and the V segment lost 1 base, leaving 7 bases of the junction unmatched. Germline V lookup: CDR1 MGHRA, CDR2 YSYEKL. The CDR3 is made up of 14 amino acids. In DNA, the CDR3 is TGCGCCAGCAGCCAAGTGGAAGGGGGCGAGGGCTACACCTTC. Translation: CASSQVEGGEGYTF.

The rearrangement joins TRBV5-5 to TRBJ2-1; 10 nucleotides match TRBD2. The ends lost 2 bases at V and 14 bases at J; junction bases unmatched: 1. This CDR3 has 11 residues. The germline V gene has CDR1 SGHKS and CDR2 YYEKEE (reference sequence). The CDR3 DNA reads TGTGCCAGCAGCTTTGGACTAGCGGAGTTCTTC. This translates into CASSFGLAEFF.

The chain couples TRBV7-9 to TRBJ2-7; the D call may be TRBD1 or TRBD2 (6 bases each). Looked up from germline, CDR1 is SEHNR and CDR2 is FQNEAQ (reference sequence). CDR3 length: 14 residues. V lost 0 bases and J 5 bases, leaving 11 bases between the germline ends. CDR3 sequence reads: CASSLARGADEQYF. The CDR3 DNA follows: TGTGCCAGCAGCTTAGCGAGGGGGGCCGACGAGCAGTACTTC.

This chain links TRBV19 with TRBJ2-3; TRBD2 aligns across 7 bases. The length of the CDR3 is 14 residues. V lost 4 bases to trimming and J lost 7 bases; unmatched junction nucleotides: 8. CDR1 is LNHDA and CDR2 is SQIVND in the germline V gene (reference sequence). The CDR3 reads CASSSSGRGNTQYF. CDR3 DNA sequence: TGTGCCAGTAGTAGTTCGGGGCGGGGGAATACGCAGTATTTT.

The gene calls are TRBV15 and TRBJ2-7, with 10 nucleotides matching TRBD1. V shed 4 bases, J shed 0 bases, and the junction held 6 bases outside the gene matches. The germline CDR1 and CDR2 sequences are LNHNV and YYDKDF (reference sequence). The CDR3 contains 16 residues. The CDR3 protein is CATSTDRDRGSYEQYF. The CDR3 coding sequence is TGTGCCACCAGCACTGACCGGGACAGGGGCTCCTACGAGCAGTACTTC.